This TCR beta chain was profiled in a study of cytomegalovirus exposure and HLA in healthy donors. As regards this clone: The antigen remains undetermined.

Primers for the PCR totalled 60 Vbeta and 13 Jbeta. Measured with immunoSEQ multiplex PCR; TCRdb has only the in-frame clones, and not every one. This sample has approximately 91,000 clones, with 70% to 85% found just once. Per germline, CDR1 SGHKS and CDR2 YYEKEE (reference sequence). V lost 6 bases and J lost 2, with 11 bases in between. This CDR3 is built from 13 residues. Findings of the study overall: Immune exposure information comprised only CMV serostatus. The study found most TCR sequences rare, yet found some public TCRs in many donors.

The V call is TRBV5-5, the J call TRBJ1-1; D is undetermined. This sequence originates from a human donor in good health. The sequenced material came from PBMCs. CDR3 residues: CASNLDLNTEAFF. CDR3 sequence (DNA): TGTGCCAGCAACCTGGACTTAAACACTGAAGCTTTCTTT.